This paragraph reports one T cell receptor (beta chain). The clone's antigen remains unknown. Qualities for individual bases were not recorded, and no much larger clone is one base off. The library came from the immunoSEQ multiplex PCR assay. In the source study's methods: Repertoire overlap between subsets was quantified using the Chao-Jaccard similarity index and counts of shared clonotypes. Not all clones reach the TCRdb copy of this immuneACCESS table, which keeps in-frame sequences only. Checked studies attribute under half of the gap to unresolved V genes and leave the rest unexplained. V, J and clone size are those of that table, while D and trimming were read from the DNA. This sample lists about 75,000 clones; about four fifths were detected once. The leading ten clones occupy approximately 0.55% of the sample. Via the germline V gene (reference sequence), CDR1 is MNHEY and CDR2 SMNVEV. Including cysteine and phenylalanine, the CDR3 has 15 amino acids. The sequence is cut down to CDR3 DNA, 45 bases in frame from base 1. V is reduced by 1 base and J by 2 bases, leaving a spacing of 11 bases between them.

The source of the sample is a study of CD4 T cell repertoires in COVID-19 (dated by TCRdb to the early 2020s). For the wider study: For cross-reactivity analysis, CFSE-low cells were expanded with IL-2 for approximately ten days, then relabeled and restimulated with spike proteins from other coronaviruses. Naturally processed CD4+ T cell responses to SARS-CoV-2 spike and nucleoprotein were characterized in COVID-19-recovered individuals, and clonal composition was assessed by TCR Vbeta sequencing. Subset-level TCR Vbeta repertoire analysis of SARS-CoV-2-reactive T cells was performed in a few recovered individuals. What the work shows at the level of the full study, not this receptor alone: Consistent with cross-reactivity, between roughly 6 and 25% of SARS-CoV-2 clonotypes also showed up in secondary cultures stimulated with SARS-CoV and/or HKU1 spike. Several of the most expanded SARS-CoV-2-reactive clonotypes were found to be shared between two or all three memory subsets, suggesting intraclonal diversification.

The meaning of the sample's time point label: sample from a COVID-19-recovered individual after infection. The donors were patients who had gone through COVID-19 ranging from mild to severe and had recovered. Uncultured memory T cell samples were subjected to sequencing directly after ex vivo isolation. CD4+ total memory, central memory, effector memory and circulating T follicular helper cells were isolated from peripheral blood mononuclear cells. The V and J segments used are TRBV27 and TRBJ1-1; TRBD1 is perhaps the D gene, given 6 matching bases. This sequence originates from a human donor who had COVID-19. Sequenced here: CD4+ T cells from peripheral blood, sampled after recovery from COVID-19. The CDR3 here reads CASSLLGGGNTEAFF. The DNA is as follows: TGTGCCAGCAGTTTATTAGGAGGGGGTAACACTGAAGCTTTCTTT.